This T cell receptor (beta chain) was sequenced for a study of T cells in localized non-small cell lung cancer. Study results and limitations: Among blood samples, higher T cell density accompanied longer overall survival. Measurement of T cell clonality placed uninvolved adjacent lung highest, above the level in tumor.

On this clone: As yet, its antigen is unknown.

Here immunoSEQ multiplex PCR was the method, and the copy in TCRdb shows in-frame clones only, minus some. Seen here are tens of thousands of clones, 88% observed once, and the top ten hold over 2.5%. V was pared by 5 bases and J by 4 bases, with 7 bases of the junction left unmatched. This CDR3 spans 14 amino acids. The germline gives CDR1 SGHTA, CDR2 FQGTGA. This material consisted of peripheral blood, taken before any cancer treatment. This TCR came from a female donor older than 55 with stage I squamous cell lung carcinoma. This chain connects TRBV7-3 to TRBJ1-1; 7 positions match TRBD1. CDR3 in DNA: TGTGCCAGCAGCCGAACGACAGGGACCACTGAAGCTTTCTTT. This encodes CASSRTTGTTEAFF.